This T cell receptor beta chain was documented in a study of shared clonotypes between healthy human individuals. Of note for this clone: Within the sample, other DNA sequences also encode this same CDR3.

This table comes from immunoSEQ multiplex PCR, and its TCRdb copy is limited to in-frame clones, with some not included. The sample contains about 2 million clones, about 95% of which appear only once. Cells designated naive CD8 were CD45RO-negative and were positively selected for CCR7, with terminally differentiated effector memory CD45RA+ cells excluded. This sequence originates from a man aged 18 to 30 in good health. Sequenced material: naive CD8+ T cells sorted from blood.

CDR3 sequence: CASSLVSGVNEKLFF. The CDR3 bases are TGTGCCAGCAGCTTAGTTTCCGGGGTTAATGAAAAACTGTTTTTT. The chain links TRBV7-9 to TRBJ1-4; D gene uncertain. The V gene lost 1 base and the J gene lost 4 bases, with 10 bases spanning the gap. The CDR3 loop spans 15 amino acids. CDR1 SEHNR and CDR2 FQNEAQ come from the germline V gene (reference sequence).